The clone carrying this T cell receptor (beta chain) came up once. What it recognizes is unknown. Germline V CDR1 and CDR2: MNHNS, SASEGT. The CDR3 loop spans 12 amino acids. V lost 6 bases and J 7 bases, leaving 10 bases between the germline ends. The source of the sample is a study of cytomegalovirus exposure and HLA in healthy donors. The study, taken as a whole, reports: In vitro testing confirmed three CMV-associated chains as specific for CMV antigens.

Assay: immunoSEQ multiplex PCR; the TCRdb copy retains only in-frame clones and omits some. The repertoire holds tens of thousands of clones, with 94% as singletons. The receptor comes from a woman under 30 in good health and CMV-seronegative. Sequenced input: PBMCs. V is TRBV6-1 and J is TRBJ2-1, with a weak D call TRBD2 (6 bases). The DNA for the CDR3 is TGTGCCAGCAGGATAGGGACTAATGAGCAGTTCTTC. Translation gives CASRIGTNEQFF.